Sequencing of this TCR beta chain was carried out in a study of shared clonotypes between healthy human individuals. For the study at large: Each donor's CD4 naive and CD4 memory cells filled three plates apiece, CD8 naive two, and CD8 memory one.

Broader study findings: Rarefaction showed sorted-subset sequencing was incomplete despite large depth.

The protocol was immunoSEQ multiplex PCR, while the TCRdb copy is restricted to in-frame clones and leaves out a portion. Of 950,000 to 1,300,000 clones in the sample, under 80% were seen once. In the case of this clone: Its target is not known. A read error likely explains this, since a far larger clone differs by one base.

CDR3 length: 15 residues. The germline CDR1 and CDR2 sequences are SGHVS and FNYEAQ. V gene TRBV7-6 combines with J gene TRBJ2-7; D might be TRBD2 (5 bases). This TCR was sampled from a man aged 18 to 29 in good health. The sequencing input was memory CD4+ T cells sorted from blood. The subset: CD45RA-negative fraction. The CDR3 DNA reads as TGTGCCGGCAGCTTAGATGAGGGATGGACCTACGAGCAGTACTTC. This translates into CAGSLDEGWTYEQYF.